Presented here are 8 T cell receptor beta chains from one specimen sequenced in a study of human T cells and chemical hapten exposure. Time point noted: pre-sensitization, week 0. Specified treatment: therapeutic diphenylcyclopropenone sensitization with weekly scalp DPC. MiXCR, run by TCRdb on the RACE reads, gives a single entry per CDR3 protein. The sample has 35,000 to 45,000 distinct CDR3 sequences; around an eighth are singletons. The source was whole blood, collected in connection with sensitization to the hapten diphenylcyclopropenone (DPC). Source of these receptors: a woman aged 25 to 39 with alopecia areata. Some clones in this sample may be carry-over from other donors' samples.

This clonotype has a handful of counts. V gene TRBV29-1 combines with J gene TRBJ2-5; weak D call: TRBD1 (6 bases). Germline V gene lookup returns CDR1 SQVTM and CDR2 ANQGSEA. The V end lost 4 bases, the J end lost 5 bases, and 11 bases lay between the germline ends. This CDR3 has 12 residues. The CDR3 is CSVAGAGETQYF. Here the CDR3 DNA reads TGCAGCGTTGCAGGGGCTGGGGAGACCCAGTACTTC.

This clonotype was recorded at least ten times. The chain uses TRBV4-3 and TRBJ2-7; D is perhaps TRBD1 (5 bases). Trimming took off 0 bases at V and 3 bases at J, with 6 bases between the two ends. Germline V gene data show CDR1 as LGHNA and CDR2 as YSLEER. The CDR3 consists of 13 residues. The CDR3 reads CASSQERGYEQYF. The CDR3 DNA follows: TGCGCCAGCAGCCAAGAAAGGGGCTACGAGCAGTACTTC.

The chain links TRBV28 to TRBJ1-5, with D possibly being TRBD1 (6 bases). Germline CDR1 reads MDHEN; CDR2 reads SYDVKM. Trimming pared 9 bases from V and 1 base from J, leaving 13 bases between. There are 14 residues in the CDR3. The CDR3 is CARTPGHSNQPQHF. As DNA, the CDR3 is TGTGCCAGGACACCGGGACACAGCAATCAGCCCCAGCATTTT.

This clonotype was seen more than once but under ten times. The chain combines TRBV7-9 with TRBJ2-1; D remains unclear. Germline V gene data show CDR1 as SEHNR and CDR2 as FQNEAQ (reference sequence). V shed 5 bases and J shed 3 bases, with 8 bases lying between them. This CDR3 has 13 residues. In nucleotides, the CDR3 is TGTGCCAGCAGCCATAAAGTCTACAATGAGCAGTTCTTC. This gives the protein CASSHKVYNEQFF.

This clonotype was recorded at least ten times. The V gene is TRBV7-6, the J gene TRBJ2-6; TRBD2 aligns across 10 bases. The J segment lost 4 bases and the V segment lost 5 bases, leaving 8 bases of the junction unmatched. This CDR3 spans 17 amino acids. Germline CDR1 reads SGHVS; CDR2 reads FNYEAQ. CDR3 residues: CASSKSGRAGGANVLTF. CDR3 in DNA: TGTGCCAGCAGCAAGAGCGGGAGGGCCGGCGGGGCCAACGTCCTGACTTTC. The full variable domain, completed using reference TRBV7-6 and TRBJ2-6, is GAGVSQSPRYKVTKRGQDVALRCDPISGHVSLYWYRQALGQGPEFLTYFNYEAQQDKSGLPNDRFSAERPEGSISTLTIQRTEQRDSAMYRCASSKSGRAGGANVLTFGAGSRLTVL.

The CDR3 here is CASSQDWTLAGELFF. CDR3 nucleotide sequence: TGTGCCAGCAGCCAAGATTGGACGCTAGCCGGGGAGCTGTTTTTT. The chain is built from TRBV14 and TRBJ2-2; no firm D call. Trimming took off 0 bases at V and 6 bases at J, with 11 bases between the two ends. Germline-derived CDR1 and CDR2 are SGHDN and FVKESK. There are 15 residues in the CDR3.

As concerns this clonotype: A much larger clone lies one base from this, so it may be a read error. This likely comes from a read error, as the CDR3 has no conserved phenylalanine or tryptophan at its end. The chain combines TRBV11-1 with TRBJ2-7, with 8 nucleotides matching TRBD1. Germline CDR1 SGHAT, CDR2 FQDESV (reference sequence). J was trimmed by 1 base and V by 8 bases; bases with no gene match: 7. The CDR3 is 14 residues long. CDR3 bases: TGTGCCAGCGCCACAGACAGGGGTTCCTACGAGCAGTACCTC. Translating gives CASATDRGSYEQYL.

The sample holds many counts of this clonotype. The J gene is TRBJ2-2, the V gene TRBV7-9; D is unresolved. Trimming cost V 1 base and J 1 base, with 7 bases left between them. The CDR3 is made up of 15 amino acids. Germline loops: CDR1 SEHNR, CDR2 FQNEAQ (reference sequence). In nucleotides, the CDR3 is TGTGCCAGCAGCTTAGAACGGGTGAACACCGGGGAGCTGTTTTTT. As protein: CASSLERVNTGELFF. The variable domain in full, with the rest retrieved from reference TRBV7-9 and TRBJ2-2, is DTGVSQNPRHKITKRGQNVTFRCDPISEHNRLYWYRQTLGQGPEFLTYFQNEAQLEKSRLLSDRFSAERPKGSFSTLEIQRTEQGDSAMYLCASSLERVNTGELFFGEGSRLTVL.